Listed below are T cell receptor beta chains from one sample, sequenced in a study of cytomegalovirus exposure and HLA in healthy donors. The data were produced by immunoSEQ multiplex PCR, yet TCRdb's version contains in-frame clones alone and is incomplete. Seen here are 150,000 to 200,000 clones, about 89% observed once, and the top ten hold about 7.7%. The sequencing input was PBMCs. Receptors were obtained from a man aged 25 to 40 in good health and CMV-seropositive. Each CDR3 is given with its conserved first and last residue. Each record gives: J gene, clone size, V gene, D gene, CDR3 protein, CDR3 DNA. A D gene is named only where the DNA matches it firmly. Not every row has a clone size; where given, it reads once, few, many or a size class.

J gene: TRBJ2-2
clone size: -
V gene: TRBV5-6
D gene: TRBD1
CDR3 protein: CASSLAMRGQNGELFF
CDR3 DNA: TGTGCCAGCAGCTTGGCCATGAGGGGGCAAAACGGGGAGCTGTTTTTT

J gene: TRBJ2-3
clone size: once
V gene: TRBV27
D gene: -
CDR3 protein: CASKPFSFMATQYF
CDR3 DNA: TGTGCCAGCAAACCCTTTTCCTTCATGGCTACGCAGTATTTT

J gene: TRBJ2-7
clone size: -
V gene: TRBV29-1
D gene: -
CDR3 protein: CSALADLEQYF
CDR3 DNA: TGCAGCGCTCTGGCCGATCTGGAGCAGTACTTC

J gene: TRBJ1-1
clone size: -
V gene: TRBV11-3
D gene: -
CDR3 protein: CASSRGRGNTEAFF
CDR3 DNA: TGTGCCAGCAGCCGCGGTAGGGGAAACACTGAAGCTTTCTTT

J gene: TRBJ1-1
clone size: few
V gene: TRBV10-3
D gene: -
CDR3 protein: CAISESVGPGTEAFF
CDR3 DNA: TGTGCCATCAGTGAGTCGGTGGGGCCGGGGACTGAAGCTTTCTTT

J gene: TRBJ2-1
clone size: -
V gene: TRBV4-2
D gene: TRBD2
CDR3 protein: CASSPRLAGVVEQFF
CDR3 DNA: TGTGCCAGCAGCCCTAGACTAGCGGGAGTCGTTGAGCAGTTCTTC

J gene: TRBJ2-7
clone size: -
V gene: TRBV2
D gene: -
CDR3 protein: CASSEGGALSYEQYF
CDR3 DNA: TGTGCCAGCAGTGAAGGGGGCGCCTTATCCTACGAGCAGTACTTC

J gene: TRBJ2-7
clone size: -
V gene: TRBV11-3
D gene: TRBD1
CDR3 protein: CASSLDRPGDRHYEQYF
CDR3 DNA: TGTGCCAGCAGCTTAGATCGGCCAGGGGACAGGCACTACGAGCAGTACTTC

J gene: TRBJ2-7
clone size: -
V gene: TRBV28
D gene: TRBD2
CDR3 protein: CASSPVGLAGRYEQYF
CDR3 DNA: TGTGCCAGCAGTCCCGTAGGTCTAGCGGGACGGTACGAGCAGTACTTC

J gene: TRBJ2-7
clone size: -
V gene: TRBV7-9
D gene: TRBD1
CDR3 protein: CATRVGGRDEQYF
CDR3 DNA: TGTGCCACCAGGGTAGGGGGCCGCGACGAGCAGTACTTC

J gene: TRBJ2-3
clone size: -
V gene: TRBV6-5
D gene: -
CDR3 protein: CATGTDTQYF
CDR3 DNA: TGTGCCACCGGCACAGATACGCAGTATTTT

J gene: TRBJ2-5
clone size: -
V gene: TRBV27
D gene: TRBD2
CDR3 protein: CASRLWAGGWQETQYF
CDR3 DNA: TGTGCCAGCAGGTTATGGGCGGGAGGATGGCAAGAGACCCAGTACTTC

J gene: TRBJ1-4
clone size: -
V gene: TRBV28
D gene: -
CDR3 protein: CASSSLRGTNEKLFF
CDR3 DNA: TGTGCCAGCAGTTCCCTTAGGGGAACTAATGAAAAACTGTTTTTT

J gene: TRBJ2-1
clone size: -
V gene: TRBV2
D gene: TRBD1
CDR3 protein: CASSRDRGSNEQFF
CDR3 DNA: TGTGCCAGCAGCCGGGACAGGGGTAGCAATGAGCAGTTCTTC

J gene: TRBJ1-2
clone size: -
V gene: TRBV5-1
D gene: -
CDR3 protein: CASSQTGNNYGYTF
CDR3 DNA: TGCGCCAGCAGCCAGACAGGAAACAACTATGGCTACACCTTC

J gene: TRBJ2-1
clone size: -
V gene: TRBV7-9
D gene: -
CDR3 protein: CASSPTGEGFF
CDR3 DNA: TGTGCCAGCAGCCCAACAGGGGAGGGGTTCTTC

J gene: TRBJ2-7
clone size: -
V gene: TRBV11-1
D gene: TRBD1
CDR3 protein: CASSFASGTVSYEQYF
CDR3 DNA: TGTGCCAGCAGCTTCGCATCCGGGACAGTTTCCTACGAGCAGTACTTC

J gene: TRBJ1-1
clone size: few
V gene: TRBV30
D gene: TRBD1
CDR3 protein: CAWRGDRGTEAFF
CDR3 DNA: TGTGCCTGGAGGGGCGACAGGGGCACTGAAGCTTTCTTT

J gene: TRBJ2-2
clone size: -
V gene: TRBV27
D gene: -
CDR3 protein: CASSLHRTGELFF
CDR3 DNA: TGTGCCAGCAGTTTACACCGAACCGGGGAGCTGTTTTTT

J gene: TRBJ1-2
clone size: -
V gene: TRBV2
D gene: TRBD1
CDR3 protein: CASSLTGGSGYTF
CDR3 DNA: TGTGCCAGCAGCCTTACAGGGGGCAGTGGCTACACCTTC